The sample holds many counts of the clone carrying this TCR beta chain. The data belong to a study of regulatory T cells in long-lasting Graves disease. The germline CDR1 and CDR2 sequences are GTSNPN and SVGIG (reference sequence). CDR3 length: 18 amino acids. The V and J ends lost 1 base and 0 bases respectively, with 19 bases between them. Time point given: newly diagnosed GD, antithyroid drugs for less than 3 months. From PBMCs, RNA was extracted and then used to make the TCR library. Investigators prepared the TCR beta libraries by applying iRepertoire HTBI primers and Arm-PCR of CDR3 regions. Each CDR3 protein is one row after TCRdb ran MiXCR on the multiplex PCR reads. The top ten clones hold about an eighth of a sample with about 200,000 distinct CDR3 sequences, approximately 19% of them seen once. These sequences were also reported in another study, on T cells in Graves' hyperthyroidism and ophthalmopathy. From that second work: Blood samples included most of the expanded thyroid clonotypes exceeding 0.001.

This chain uses TRBV30 with TRBJ2-1; TRBD1 or TRBD2 may be the D gene (5 bases each). The material sequenced was peripheral blood mononuclear cells (PBMCs), taken at new diagnosis, from a patient treated with antithyroid drugs. The TCR was taken from a woman in her 30s with Graves disease. DNA of the CDR3: TGTGCCTGGAGTGGGGGCAGTGGGACCTTTCGCTCCTACAATGAGCAGTTCTTC. Amino acid sequence: CAWSGGSGTFRSYNEQFF. Complete variable domain (other parts from reference TRBV30 and TRBJ2-1): SQTIHQWPATLVQPVGSPLSLECTVEGTSNPNLYWYRQAAGRGLQLLFYSVGIGQISSEVPQNLSASRPQDRQFILSSKKLLLSDSGFYLCAWSGGSGTFRSYNEQFFGPGTRLTVL.